This passage covers 12 T cell receptor beta chains from one sample sequenced in a study of Ad26.COV2.S vaccination and SARS-CoV-2 variants. Measured with immunoSEQ multiplex PCR; TCRdb has only the in-frame clones, and not every one. The sample includes about 390,000 clones, roughly 90% of them seen just once. Treatment: some 19 received Ad26.COV2.S at low or high dose, single or two shots; roughly five received placebo; per-sample allocation not given. All samples were drawn on day 63, counting from the first vaccine or placebo injection. Here the sequenced sample was peripheral blood, taken in a trial of Ad26.COV2.S vaccine versus placebo. These receptors were collected from a person between 18 and 65 years old who received the Ad26.COV2.S COVID-19 vaccine or a placebo.

This chain uses TRBV19 with TRBJ2-3, with D possibly being TRBD1 (5 bases). Germline assignment: CDR1 LNHDA and CDR2 SQIVND (reference sequence). This CDR3 comprises 17 residues. V shed 0 bases and J shed 1 base, with 14 bases lying between them. In nucleotides, the CDR3 is TGTGCCAGTAGTATAGATTGGACACTCTATGGCACAGATACGCAGTATTTT. Translating it yields CASSIDWTLYGTDTQYF. The full variable domain, its missing parts supplied by reference TRBV19 and TRBJ2-3, is DGGITQSPKYLFRKEGQNVTLSCEQNLNHDAMYWYRQDPGQGLRLIYYSQIVNDFQKGDIAEGYSVSREKKESFPLTVTSAQKNPTAFYLCASSIDWTLYGTDTQYFGPGTRLTVL.

The rearrangement links TRBV7-2 to TRBJ2-3; perhaps TRBD1 as D (6 bases). CDR1 is SGHTA and CDR2 is FQGNSA in the germline V gene. V shed 2 bases and J shed 1 base, with 10 bases lying between them. The CDR3 consists of 15 residues. The CDR3 loop reads CASSLMGARTDTQYF. The CDR3, as DNA: TGTGCCAGCAGCTTAATGGGGGCGCGCACAGATACGCAGTATTTT.

The chain has TRBV7-2 and TRBJ1-6; 10 bases are a match to TRBD1. Germline values: CDR1 SGHTA, CDR2 FQGNSA. CDR3 size: 17 residues. Trimming cost V 5 bases and J 6 bases; bases outside gene matches: 10. CDR3 region: CASSPKTGTGANSPLHF. The CDR3 DNA sequence: TGTGCCAGCAGCCCGAAGACCGGGACAGGGGCTAATTCACCCCTCCACTTT.

The rearrangement uses TRBV30 and TRBJ2-5; no definite D call. V lost 2 bases to trimming and J lost 5 bases, with 6 bases between them. In germline, CDR1 is GTSNPN, CDR2 SVGIG (reference sequence). CDR3 length equals 11 residues. The CDR3 DNA reads as TGTGCCTGGAGTCCGCAGGAGACCCAGTACTTC. Protein: CAWSPQETQYF.

This sequence joins TRBV11-3 and TRBJ2-7, with 10 bases matching TRBD1. V lost 6 bases to trimming and J lost 7 bases; unmatched junction nucleotides: 12. The germline CDR1 and CDR2 sequences are SGHNT and YENEEA. The CDR3 has 15 residues. CDR3 sequence (DNA): TGTGCCAGCAGTACCGGGACAGGGGCTTTCGGTGAGCAGTACTTC. Its translation: CASSTGTGAFGEQYF.

On this clone itself: One end of the junction fails to match germline, which may point to a read error. The rearrangement joins TRBV19 to TRBJ2-1; 8 nucleotides align to TRBD2. CDR3 length: 17 amino acids. In germline, CDR1 is LNHDA, CDR2 SQIVND (reference sequence). The CDR3 is CASSIGRGGLSYNEQFF. DNA of the CDR3: TGTGCCAGTAGCATAGGTCGGGGGGGTTTATCCTACAATGAGCAGTTCTTC.

The chain combines TRBV28 with TRBJ2-3; 10 nucleotides line up with TRBD1. Germline V gives CDR1 MDHEN, CDR2 SYDVKM. The CDR3 has 15 residues. V was clipped by 4 bases and J by 6 bases; unmatched bases: 7. The CDR3 reads CASSSGGTGEDTQYF. CDR3 nucleotide sequence: TGTGCCAGCAGTTCTGGAGGGACAGGGGAGGATACGCAGTATTTT. The full variable domain, in which reference TRBV28 and TRBJ2-3 provide the parts outside the CDR3, is DVKVTQSSRYLVKRTGEKVFLECVQDMDHENMFWYRQDPGLGLRLIYFSYDVKMKEKGDIPEGYSVSREKKERFSLILESASTNQTSMYLCASSSGGTGEDTQYFGPGTRLTVL.

The chain employs TRBV10-1 and TRBJ2-2, with unresolved D. CDR1 and CDR2 (germline): WNHNN, SYGVQD (reference sequence). The CDR3 covers 16 residues. V lost 0 bases, J lost 0 bases, and 8 bases lay in between. The CDR3 region is CASSESQTSNTGELFF. The CDR3 DNA sequence: TGCGCCAGCAGTGAGTCACAGACCTCGAACACCGGGGAGCTGTTTTTT.

The chain recombines TRBV3-1 (or the pseudogene TRBV3-2) with TRBJ2-5; the match to TRBD2 covers 11 bases. The CDR3 has 19 amino acids. The V segment lost 0 bases and the J segment 1 base; nucleotides outside the gene matches: 10. Germline values: CDR1 LGHDT, CDR2 YNNKEL (reference sequence). Here the CDR3 DNA reads TGTGCCAGCAGCCAAGAGGGCCCACTAGCGGGGGACCTCCAAGAGACCCAGTACTTC. Protein product: CASSQEGPLAGDLQETQYF.

Only a few counts were recorded for this clone. The chain links TRBV7-2 to TRBJ2-2; D perhaps matches TRBD1 (6 bases). This CDR3 contains 15 residues. The V gene's germline CDR1 is SGHTA and CDR2 FQGNSA. Deletions cut 5 bases from V and 1 base from J, with 11 bases between. CDR3 sequence reads: CASSLQTGNTGELFF. The CDR3 DNA sequence: TGTGCCAGCAGCCTACAGACAGGGAACACCGGGGAGCTGTTTTTT.

The V call is TRBV3-1 (or the pseudogene TRBV3-2), the J call TRBJ2-3; 8 bases are a match to TRBD2. The CDR3 length is 17 residues. J gave up 4 bases and V 0 bases, and 9 bases lay outside the gene matches. In germline, CDR1 is LGHDT, CDR2 YNNKEL (reference sequence). CDR3 nucleotides: TGTGCCAGCAGCCAAGATTTTCCCGGACTAGCAGCAGATACGCAGTATTTT. Encoded protein: CASSQDFPGLAADTQYF.

The CDR3: CASKQDSFNYGYTF. The CDR3 DNA follows: TGTGCCAGCAAACAGGACAGCTTTAACTATGGCTACACCTTC. This chain links TRBV2 with TRBJ1-2; D may be TRBD1 (6 bases). The CDR3 totals 14 residues. CDR1 and CDR2 from the germline V gene are SNHLY and FYNNEI. V gave up 7 bases and J gave up 1 base, with 13 bases separating them.